This entry features one TCR beta chain sequence. The antigen remains undetermined. The record originates from a study of molecular identifiers for immune sequencing clone quantification. Whole-study results and caveats: Clones that had above 20 RNA copies took up over 99% of effector molecules but under 1% in naive cells.

Bulk TCR library preparation followed previously described methods with listed TCR primers. TCRdb ran MiXCR on the PCR reads and lists one entry per CDR3 protein. The sample includes 70,000 to 95,000 distinct CDR3 sequences, 15% to 20% seen only once; the top ten take roughly 0.85%. V was pared by 5 bases and J by 3 bases, with 16 bases between. The germline V gene has CDR1 SEHNR and CDR2 FQNEAQ (reference sequence). This CDR3 comprises 15 residues. The authors gated naive CD8 T cells as CD8+CD4-CCR7+CD45RA+ for sorting. The sequence came from a human donor in good health. Some libraries in this study had Jurkat cell RNA spiked in. The chain uses TRBV7-9 and TRBJ2-5; no reliable D call. The sequenced sample consisted of naive CD8+ T cells from blood, with Jurkat cell RNA spiked in. The subset was: FACS-sorted CD8+CD4-CCR7+CD45RA+ naive T cells. CDR3 sequence (DNA): TGTGCCAGCAGCCTTAGGACGCAGGTCGAAGAGACCCAGTACTTC. Amino acids: CASSLRTQVEETQYF.